This T cell receptor beta chain was observed in a study of CD8+CD57+ T cells in acquired aplastic anemia. Study results and limitations: Sharing between patients and controls was observed for twenty-nine CD8+ CDR3 sequences.

For sequencing, patients were chosen who had shown expansion of CD8+CD57+ cells by flow cytometry. Concerning this clonotype itself: Antigen specificity is unknown.

Germline V gene lookup returns CDR1 SGHTA and CDR2 FQGNSA. CDR3 length equals 13 residues. V lost 5 bases, J lost 10 bases, and 6 bases stayed unmatched. Template material for TCR beta VDJ and CDR3 profiling consisted of genomic DNA. TCRdb passed the reads through MiXCR, listing each CDR3 protein once. The sample comprises roughly 260,000 distinct CDR3 sequences, around half of which are singletons, and under 9% rests with the top ten. This sequence joins TRBV7-2 and TRBJ1-1, with 11 bases matching TRBD1. The specimen sequenced was sorted CD4+, CD8+, or CD8+CD57+ T cells (not recorded which) from PBMCs. The receptor's source is a human donor with aplastic anemia. In nucleotides, the CDR3 is TGTGCCAGCAGCCCGGACAGGGGGCGCCGAGCTTTCTTT. This codes for CASSPDRGRRAFF.